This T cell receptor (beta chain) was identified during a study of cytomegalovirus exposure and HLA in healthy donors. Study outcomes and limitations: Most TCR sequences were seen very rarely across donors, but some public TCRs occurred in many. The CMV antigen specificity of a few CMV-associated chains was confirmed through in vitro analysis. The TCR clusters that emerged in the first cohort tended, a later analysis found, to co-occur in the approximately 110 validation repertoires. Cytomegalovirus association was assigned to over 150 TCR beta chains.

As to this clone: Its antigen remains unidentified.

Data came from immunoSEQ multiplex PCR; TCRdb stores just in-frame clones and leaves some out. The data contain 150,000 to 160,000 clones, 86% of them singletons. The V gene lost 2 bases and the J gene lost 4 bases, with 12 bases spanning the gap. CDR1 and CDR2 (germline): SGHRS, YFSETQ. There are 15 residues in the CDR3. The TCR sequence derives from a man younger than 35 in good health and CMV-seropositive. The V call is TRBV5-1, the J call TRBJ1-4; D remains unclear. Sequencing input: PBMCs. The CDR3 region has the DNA TGCGCCAGCAGCTTTGCGGGGTTGGGTAATGAAAAACTGTTTTTT. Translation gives CASSFAGLGNEKLFF.